The clone carrying this T cell receptor (beta chain) was picked up one time. What it recognizes is unknown. Other DNA variants within this sample encode the same CDR3. The data stem from a study of shared clonotypes between healthy human individuals. Study-wide results and caveats: Lower generation probabilities were found for non-shared clonotypes than for those shared by all four donors. Generally, estimated richness proved larger in naive subsets than it did in memory subsets.

When replicate PCRs were run on sorted subsets, they used 150 to 250 ng DNA, about 30,000 T cell genomes. The data were produced by immunoSEQ multiplex PCR, yet TCRdb's version contains in-frame clones alone and is incomplete. The sample consists of roughly 2 million clones, approximately 96% of them appearing once. Every one of the donors was a Caucasian adult that lived in Nashville, Tennessee. This clonotype was obtained from a man aged 18 to 30 in good health. The sequenced material came from naive CD4+ T cells sorted from blood. The subset here: CD45RA+ positively selected.

The chain's CDR3 is CASTRGRNQPQHF. The CDR3, as DNA: TGTGCCAGCACCAGGGGAAGGAATCAGCCCCAGCATTTT. The chain carries TRBV6-5 and TRBJ1-5; perhaps TRBD1 as D (6 bases). Trimming removed 7 bases from V and 4 bases from J, with 11 bases in between. This CDR3 contains 13 residues. CDR1 and CDR2 (germline): MNHEY, SVGAGI.